This entry lists 16 T cell receptor beta chains sequenced from one sample in a study of Ad26.COV2.S vaccination and SARS-CoV-2 variants. Treatment indicated: around 19 received Ad26.COV2.S at low or high dose, single or two shots; about 5 received placebo; per-sample allocation not given. Sample collection was performed on day 63 after the first vaccine or placebo injection. TCRdb's copy holds only in-frame clones and misses some; the assay was immunoSEQ multiplex PCR. Here the sample spans some 340,000 clones, around 84% being singletons. Sequences were derived from peripheral blood, sampled in a trial of Ad26.COV2.S vaccine versus placebo. The receptors derive from a person aged 18 to 65 who received the Ad26.COV2.S COVID-19 vaccine or a placebo.

The chain couples TRBV6-4 to TRBJ1-1; D uncertain. V was cut by 6 bases and J by 1 base, with 12 bases left in between. CDR1 and CDR2 (germline): MRHNA, SNTAGT. This CDR3 has 14 residues. In nucleotides, the CDR3 is TGTGCCAGCAGAATGGACTGGGAGAACACTGAAGCTTTCTTT. This encodes CASRMDWENTEAFF.

This clone was detected once. CDR3 nucleotides: TGTGCCAGCAGTTACGATTTGCCACAGCGCACTGAAGCTTTCTTT. Translating gives CASSYDLPQRTEAFF. The chain joins TRBV6-5 to TRBJ1-1; D not resolved. This CDR3 contains 15 residues. Trimming left V 2 bases short and J 4 bases short, with 14 bases between. Germline V lookup: CDR1 MNHEY, CDR2 SVGAGI.

This chain connects TRBV7-9 to TRBJ1-4; 8 nucleotides match TRBD1. The length of the CDR3 is 14 residues. Germline V CDR1 and CDR2: SEHNR, FQNEAQ (reference sequence). The V gene end was trimmed by 2 bases and the J gene end by 7 bases; junction bases not matched to a gene: 3. As DNA, the CDR3 is TGTGCCAGCAGCTTAAACAGGGGGAGTGAAAAACTGTTTTTT. It encodes CASSLNRGSEKLFF.

This chain links TRBV27 with TRBJ1-2; 8 nucleotides agree with TRBD1. With 3 bases clipped from V and 5 bases from J, the junction kept 8 bases outside the gene matches. Germline lookup yields CDR1 MNHEY and CDR2 SMNVEV (reference sequence). The CDR3 has 15 residues. The CDR3 region has the DNA TGTGCCAGCAGTTTTTCCGGGACAGGCCTTTATGGCTACACCTTC. Its translation: CASSFSGTGLYGYTF.

In its sample, this clone was seen a few times. The genes are TRBV15 and TRBJ1-2; D is ambiguous. CDR1 and CDR2 from the germline V gene are LNHNV and YYDKDF (reference sequence). The germline V and J ends were trimmed by 2 bases and 8 bases, with 12 bases remaining between them. The length of the CDR3 is 13 residues. The CDR3 reads CATSRTRSGGYTF. CDR3 sequence (DNA): TGTGCCACCAGCAGAACCAGGTCGGGGGGCTACACCTTC.

As regards this clone: The sample holds other DNA sequences that translate to the same CDR3. This chain joins TRBV18 and TRBJ2-2, with TRBD1 matching over 8 bases. In germline, CDR1 is KGHSH, CDR2 LQKENI. The CDR3 consists of 15 residues. J was trimmed by 1 base and V by 3 bases; bases with no gene match: 1. The CDR3 is CASSPGTGNTGELFF. In nucleotides, the CDR3 is TGTGCCAGCTCACCCGGGACAGGGAACACCGGGGAGCTGTTTTTT. The complete variable domain, with remaining parts taken from reference TRBV18 and TRBJ2-2, reads NAGVMQNPRHLVRRRGQEARLRCSPMKGHSHVYWYRQLPEEGLKFMVYLQKENIIDESGMPKERFSAEFPKEGPSILRIQQVVRGDSAAYFCASSPGTGNTGELFFGEGSRLTVL.

The chain recombines TRBV30 with TRBJ1-2, with 9 nucleotides matching TRBD1. Germline-derived CDR1 and CDR2 are GTSNPN and SVGIG (reference sequence). CDR3 length equals 11 residues. The ends lost 8 bases at V and 3 bases at J; junction bases unmatched: 1. The CDR3 coding sequence is TGTGCCCGGGACAGGGACTATGGCTACACCTTC. It yields the protein CARDRDYGYTF.

The V and J genes are TRBV18 and TRBJ1-1, with D hard to call. In germline, CDR1 is KGHSH, CDR2 LQKENI. This CDR3 is 15 amino acids long. Trimming took off 4 bases at V and 0 bases at J, with 12 bases between the two ends. CDR3 amino acids: CASSQNSQMNTEAFF. CDR3 DNA sequence: TGTGCCAGCTCACAAAACAGCCAAATGAACACTGAAGCTTTCTTT.

The chain couples TRBV10-3 to TRBJ1-1; tentative D call: TRBD1 (5 bases). CDR3 size: 14 residues. Germline CDR1 ENHRY, CDR2 SYGVKD. V lost 6 bases and J lost 0, with 11 bases in between. The CDR3 sequence: CAIRGDRLNTEAFF. CDR3 sequence (DNA): TGTGCCATCAGGGGGGACCGCTTGAACACTGAAGCTTTCTTT.

This sequence joins TRBV5-8 and TRBJ1-6; D remains unclear. The CDR3 extends over 14 amino acids. Germline V gene lookup returns CDR1 SGHTS and CDR2 YDEGEE. Trimming pared 3 bases from V and 8 bases from J, leaving 12 bases between. CDR3 protein: CASSSPRSDSPLHF. CDR3 nucleotides: TGTGCCAGCAGCTCCCCACGGTCGGATTCACCCCTCCACTTT.

The chain has TRBV2 and TRBJ2-5; 14 positions match TRBD2. Germline loops: CDR1 SNHLY, CDR2 FYNNEI. There are 18 residues in the CDR3. The V segment lost 0 bases and the J segment 3 bases; nucleotides outside the gene matches: 6. The CDR3 DNA is TGTGCCAGCAGTGAAGCGTTACGACTAGCGGGGGGGGAAGAGACCCAGTACTTC. Translation: CASSEALRLAGGEETQYF.

This chain uses TRBV5-6 with TRBJ2-3; D is possibly TRBD2 (6 bases). The CDR3 consists of 16 residues. The germline V and J ends were trimmed by 3 bases and 4 bases, with 18 bases remaining between them. Germline V lookup: CDR1 SGHDT, CDR2 YYEEEE. CDR3 residues: CASSYALRASADTQYF. In nucleotides, the CDR3 is TGTGCCAGCAGCTACGCCTTGAGGGCTAGCGCAGATACGCAGTATTTT.

The V call is TRBV10-3, the J call TRBJ1-1, with 7 positions matching TRBD1. The CDR3 contains 14 residues. Germline loops: CDR1 ENHRY, CDR2 SYGVKD. Trimming removed 5 bases from V and 0 bases from J; junction bases left unmatched: 3. The chain's CDR3 is CAISSGTVNTEAFF. In DNA form, the CDR3 reads TGTGCCATCAGTTCCGGGACAGTGAACACTGAAGCTTTCTTT.

The table lists this clone with a count of one. V and J are TRBV10-3 and TRBJ1-1, with D unclear. Germline CDR1 and CDR2: ENHRY and SYGVKD. The CDR3 runs to 13 residues. V lost 6 bases, J lost 1 base, and 9 bases lay in between. The CDR3 loop is CAISAAGNTEAFF. CDR3 DNA sequence: TGTGCCATCAGCGCCGCGGGGAACACTGAAGCTTTCTTT.

V usage is TRBV7-3 and J usage is TRBJ1-5; a possible D gene is TRBD1 (6 bases). V gave up 5 bases and J gave up 7 bases, with 12 bases separating them. The CDR3 is made up of 13 amino acids. Per germline, CDR1 SGHTA and CDR2 FQGTGA. The CDR3 sequence: CASSLEGGQPQHF. The CDR3 DNA is TGTGCCAGCAGCCTGGAGGGGGGGCAGCCCCAGCATTTT.

The V call is TRBV6-2 or TRBV6-3, the J call TRBJ2-1, with D possibly being TRBD2 (6 bases). This CDR3 spans 16 amino acids. Trimming stripped 4 bases from V and 0 bases from J, with 13 bases between. Germline values: CDR1 MNHEY, CDR2 SVGEGT. The CDR3 region is CASSSRGASSYNEQFF. CDR3 nucleotides: TGTGCCAGCAGTTCTCGCGGGGCTAGCTCCTACAATGAGCAGTTCTTC.